This TCR beta chain was identified during a study of blood T cell repertoires in COVID-19. Overall study context: The cDNA or gDNA used as material had been derived from T cells, B-cell-depleted T cells, or PBMCs.

Germline lookup yields CDR1 SEHNR and CDR2 FQNEAQ (reference sequence). The CDR3 extends over 16 amino acids. With 5 bases clipped from V and 1 base from J, the junction kept 6 bases outside the gene matches. Data came from immunoSEQ multiplex PCR; TCRdb stores just in-frame clones and leaves some out. Of 30,000 to 35,000 clones in the sample, 91% are singletons; the top ten hold 9.9%. This receptor was identified in a human donor with active COVID-19. The donor label of this sample is uncertain. J is TRBJ2-2 and V is TRBV7-9; 8 bases match TRBD2. The sequenced material came from peripheral blood. The CDR3 is CASSPPGTRNTGELFF. The CDR3 DNA sequence: TGTGCCAGCAGCCCGCCCGGGACTAGGAACACCGGGGAGCTGTTTTTT. Filled out from reference TRBV7-9 and TRBJ2-2, the complete variable domain reads DTGVSQNPRHKITKRGQNVTFRCDPISEHNRLYWYRQTLGQGPEFLTYFQNEAQLEKSRLLSDRFSAERPKGSFSTLEIQRTEQGDSAMYLCASSPPGTRNTGELFFGEGSRLTVL.